This passage covers 18 T cell receptor beta chains from one sample sequenced in a study of control samples from healthy donors and cancer patients. Profiled with immunoSEQ multiplex PCR; TCRdb holds only in-frame clones, not every one. The sample records about 79,000 clones, 93% being singletons. Sample: PBMCs. Source of these receptors: a woman aged 40 to 50 with lung cancer.

In DNA, the CDR3 is TGTGCCAGCAGCTTAAGATTACAGGGGAACACTGAAGCTTTCTTT. It specifies CASSLRLQGNTEAFF. The V and J genes are TRBV11-2 and TRBJ1-1; tentative D call: TRBD1 (6 bases). CDR3 length: 15 residues. The V end was cut by 2 bases, the J end by 1 base, with 11 bases between. CDR1 SGHAT and CDR2 FQNNGV come from the germline V gene.

The chain uses TRBV30 and TRBJ2-5, with D hard to call. Trimming pared 1 base from V and 6 bases from J, leaving 9 bases between. Germline V gives CDR1 GTSNPN, CDR2 SVGIG (reference sequence). The CDR3 consists of 12 residues. The CDR3 DNA reads TGTGCCTGGAGTGAAGGCCAGAAGACCCAGTACTTC. Amino acid sequence: CAWSEGQKTQYF.

This clone was observed a single time. The J gene is TRBJ2-1, the V gene TRBV19; TRBD2 matches 8 bases. The J segment lost 3 bases and the V segment lost 3 bases, leaving 4 bases of the junction unmatched. CDR1 is LNHDA and CDR2 is SQIVND in the germline V gene (reference sequence). This CDR3 is 15 amino acids long. CDR3 in amino acids: CASSIGTRGYNEQFF. In nucleotides, the CDR3 is TGTGCCAGTAGTATCGGGACTAGGGGCTACAATGAGCAGTTCTTC.

The chain joins TRBV6-6 to TRBJ1-3; D gene unclear. Germline assignment: CDR1 MNHNY and CDR2 SVGAGI (reference sequence). This CDR3 contains 12 residues. V lost 2 bases and J lost 7, with 6 bases in between. CDR3 sequence reads: CASSYIGNTIYF. The DNA of the CDR3 is TGTGCCAGCAGTTACATAGGGAACACCATATATTTT.

This chain connects TRBV30 to TRBJ1-1; tentative D call: TRBD1 (5 bases). Trimming stripped 5 bases from V and 5 bases from J, with 15 bases between. Germline V gene sequence: CDR1 GTSNPN, CDR2 SVGIG (reference sequence). The CDR3 runs to 13 residues. In DNA form, the CDR3 reads TGTGCCTGGGTACCCCAGGGTGAGACTGAAGCTTTCTTT. It translates to CAWVPQGETEAFF.

The V call is TRBV30, the J call TRBJ2-1; D uncertain. The germline V and J ends were trimmed by 8 bases and 7 bases, with 21 bases remaining between them. Germline assignment: CDR1 GTSNPN and CDR2 SVGIG (reference sequence). The CDR3 runs 14 residues. CDR3 DNA sequence: TGTGCCCTACGTGCCCTTTTGCTCGGAAATGAGCAGTTCTTC. It specifies CALRALLLGNEQFF.

The V call is TRBV2, the J call TRBJ2-1; D tentatively fits TRBD1 or TRBD2 (7 bases each). Per germline, CDR1 SNHLY and CDR2 FYNNEI. This CDR3 comprises 16 residues. Trimming pared 2 bases from V and 5 bases from J, leaving 16 bases between. CDR3 nucleotides: TGTGCCAGCAGTGAATCCAGGGGGGGAGTCAACAATGAGCAGTTCTTC. Its protein product is CASSESRGGVNNEQFF.

This chain joins TRBV30 and TRBJ1-6, with D possibly TRBD1 on 5 matching bases. The germline gives CDR1 GTSNPN, CDR2 SVGIG (reference sequence). CDR3 length: 14 amino acids. V was clipped by 1 base and J by 9 bases, with 13 bases between them. CDR3 residues: CAWSGGTGGSPLHF. CDR3 nucleotides: TGTGCCTGGAGTGGGGGCACGGGGGGTTCACCCCTCCACTTT.

V and J are TRBV28 and TRBJ1-5; 10 bases align to TRBD1. Germline CDR1 MDHEN, CDR2 SYDVKM. This CDR3 comprises 18 residues. After removal of 6 bases from V and 9 bases from J, the junction contained 20 bases not matched to a gene. The CDR3 spells CASSLQVLGTGAFAPQHF. CDR3 coding DNA: TGTGCCAGCAGCCTCCAGGTACTAGGGACAGGGGCTTTTGCGCCCCAGCATTTT.

The V call is TRBV28, the J call TRBJ2-5; D is perhaps TRBD1 or TRBD2 (6 bases each). The V end was cut by 5 bases, the J end by 1 base, with 8 bases between. The CDR3 sequence is 13 residues long. Germline V gene sequence: CDR1 MDHEN, CDR2 SYDVKM. CDR3 DNA sequence: TGTGCCAGCAGTGGGGGGCCCCAAGAGACCCAGTACTTC. Amino acids: CASSGGPQETQYF.

This chain links TRBV11-3 with TRBJ2-1; D is possibly TRBD1 (6 bases). This CDR3 has 17 amino acids. Trimming cost V 6 bases and J 1 base, with 19 bases left between them. Germline CDR1 and CDR2: SGHNT and YENEEA. This CDR3 reads CASSLGGSGPSYNEQFF. The CDR3 region has the DNA TGTGCCAGCAGTCTAGGGGGAAGCGGCCCATCCTACAATGAGCAGTTCTTC.

J is TRBJ2-5 and V is TRBV6-6, with 10 bases matching TRBD2. Trimming took 5 bases from V and 5 from J; bases not matched to a gene: 14. This CDR3 has 17 amino acids. Germline CDR1 reads MNHNY; CDR2 reads SVGAGI (reference sequence). In DNA form, the CDR3 reads TGTGCCAGCAGTCAGCCGGGACTAGCGTTTGTCGGGGAGACCCAGTACTTC. Translating it yields CASSQPGLAFVGETQYF.

The gene calls are TRBV9 and TRBJ2-7; D might be TRBD2 (6 bases). Germline assignment: CDR1 SGDLS and CDR2 YYNGEE. V dropped 4 bases and J dropped 5 bases, with 16 bases sitting between them. This CDR3 region has 14 residues. CDR3 nucleotide sequence: TGTGCCAGCAGCTTCGGACCCACGGGGGACGAGCAGTACTTC. It translates to CASSFGPTGDEQYF.

The chain recombines TRBV11-3 with TRBJ2-7, with D possibly TRBD2 on 7 matching bases. The CDR3 consists of 19 residues. Germline loops: CDR1 SGHNT, CDR2 YENEEA. The V gene lost 5 bases and the J gene lost 0 bases, with 26 bases spanning the gap. The CDR3: CASSPLWGGNPRSSYEQYF. In nucleotides, the CDR3 is TGTGCCAGCAGCCCCCTTTGGGGGGGCAATCCAAGGAGCTCCTACGAGCAGTACTTC.

This clone was observed once. The chain recombines TRBV19 with TRBJ1-1; D not certain. V dropped 0 bases and J dropped 1 base, with 3 bases sitting between them. CDR3 length: 13 amino acids. From germline, CDR1 is LNHDA and CDR2 SQIVND (reference sequence). Here the CDR3 DNA reads TGTGCCAGTAGTATAGACGGGAACACTGAAGCTTTCTTT. It is translated as CASSIDGNTEAFF.

The V call is TRBV28, the J call TRBJ1-1; D gene ambiguous. The CDR3 is made up of 11 amino acids. Germline V lookup: CDR1 MDHEN, CDR2 SYDVKM. Trimming cost V 8 bases and J 1 base, with 5 bases left between them. The CDR3 here is CASLKNTEAFF. CDR3 sequence (DNA): TGTGCCAGCCTAAAGAACACTGAAGCTTTCTTT.

The chain employs TRBV10-1 and TRBJ1-5; no clear D gene. The CDR3 loop spans 13 amino acids. Germline CDR1 and CDR2: WNHNN and SYGVQD (reference sequence). V lost 2 bases, J lost 4 bases, and 6 bases lay in between. The DNA for the CDR3 is TGCGCCAGCAGTGAGGGCGGTAATCAGCCCCAGCATTTT. Translating it yields CASSEGGNQPQHF.

The V and J genes are TRBV4-1 and TRBJ1-5, with D uncertain. The V and J ends lost 1 base and 0 bases respectively, with 7 bases between them. The germline gives CDR1 MGHRA, CDR2 YSYEKL. The CDR3 extends over 15 amino acids. The CDR3 DNA sequence: TGCGCCAGCAGCCAAGGTACTCTTAGCAATCAGCCCCAGCATTTT. Translation gives CASSQGTLSNQPQHF.